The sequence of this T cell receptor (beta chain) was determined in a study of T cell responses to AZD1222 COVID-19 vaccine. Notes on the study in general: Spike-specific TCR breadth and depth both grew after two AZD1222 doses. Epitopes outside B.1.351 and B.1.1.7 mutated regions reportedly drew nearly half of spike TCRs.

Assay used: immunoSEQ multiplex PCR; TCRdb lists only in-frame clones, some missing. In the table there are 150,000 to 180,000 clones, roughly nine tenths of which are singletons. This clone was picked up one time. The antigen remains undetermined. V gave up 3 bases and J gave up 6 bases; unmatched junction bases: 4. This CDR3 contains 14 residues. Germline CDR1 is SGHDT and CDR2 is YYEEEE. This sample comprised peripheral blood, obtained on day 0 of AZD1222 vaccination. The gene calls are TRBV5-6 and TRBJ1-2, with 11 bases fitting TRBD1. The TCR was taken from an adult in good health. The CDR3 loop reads CASSSPGQGDGYTF. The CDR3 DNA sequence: TGTGCCAGCAGCTCACCGGGACAGGGGGATGGCTACACCTTC. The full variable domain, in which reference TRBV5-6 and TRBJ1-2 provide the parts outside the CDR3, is DAGVTQSPTHLIKTRGQQVTLRCSPKSGHDTVSWYQQALGQGPQFIFQYYEEEERQRGNFPDRFSGHQFPNYSSELNVNALLLGDSALYLCASSSPGQGDGYTFGSGTRLTVV.